This T cell receptor beta chain was obtained from a study of blood T cells in healthy people across ages. Healthy Caucasian individuals from Russia aged roughly 6 to 95 were enrolled as donors. A second about 7 to 11 cycle PCR used barcoded and J-beta primers. Each cDNA was tagged by a template-switch adaptor containing 12 random nucleotides. TCRdb redid the calling of the 5' RACE reads with MiXCR, one entry per CDR3 protein. In the table there are approximately 960,000 distinct CDR3 sequences, approximately 32% of which are singletons. General study results and limits: Per million T cells, the diversity of TCR beta decreased roughly linearly as age advanced.

As concerns this clonotype: What it binds is not known. A read error is possible here, since a much larger clone lies one base away.

This CDR3 spans 15 amino acids. CDR1 is SGHTA, CDR2 FQGNSA, per germline. This sample was also put to use in a study of T cells of mothers and their children.

The sequencing sample was made of blood. The clonotype originates from a woman in her thirties or forties in good health. The chain has TRBV7-2 and TRBJ2-1; D may be TRBD1 (6 bases). The DNA of the CDR3 is TGTGTCAGCAGCCGCGACAGGAGCTCCTACAATGAGCAGTTCTTC. Encoded protein: CVSSRDRSSYNEQFF.